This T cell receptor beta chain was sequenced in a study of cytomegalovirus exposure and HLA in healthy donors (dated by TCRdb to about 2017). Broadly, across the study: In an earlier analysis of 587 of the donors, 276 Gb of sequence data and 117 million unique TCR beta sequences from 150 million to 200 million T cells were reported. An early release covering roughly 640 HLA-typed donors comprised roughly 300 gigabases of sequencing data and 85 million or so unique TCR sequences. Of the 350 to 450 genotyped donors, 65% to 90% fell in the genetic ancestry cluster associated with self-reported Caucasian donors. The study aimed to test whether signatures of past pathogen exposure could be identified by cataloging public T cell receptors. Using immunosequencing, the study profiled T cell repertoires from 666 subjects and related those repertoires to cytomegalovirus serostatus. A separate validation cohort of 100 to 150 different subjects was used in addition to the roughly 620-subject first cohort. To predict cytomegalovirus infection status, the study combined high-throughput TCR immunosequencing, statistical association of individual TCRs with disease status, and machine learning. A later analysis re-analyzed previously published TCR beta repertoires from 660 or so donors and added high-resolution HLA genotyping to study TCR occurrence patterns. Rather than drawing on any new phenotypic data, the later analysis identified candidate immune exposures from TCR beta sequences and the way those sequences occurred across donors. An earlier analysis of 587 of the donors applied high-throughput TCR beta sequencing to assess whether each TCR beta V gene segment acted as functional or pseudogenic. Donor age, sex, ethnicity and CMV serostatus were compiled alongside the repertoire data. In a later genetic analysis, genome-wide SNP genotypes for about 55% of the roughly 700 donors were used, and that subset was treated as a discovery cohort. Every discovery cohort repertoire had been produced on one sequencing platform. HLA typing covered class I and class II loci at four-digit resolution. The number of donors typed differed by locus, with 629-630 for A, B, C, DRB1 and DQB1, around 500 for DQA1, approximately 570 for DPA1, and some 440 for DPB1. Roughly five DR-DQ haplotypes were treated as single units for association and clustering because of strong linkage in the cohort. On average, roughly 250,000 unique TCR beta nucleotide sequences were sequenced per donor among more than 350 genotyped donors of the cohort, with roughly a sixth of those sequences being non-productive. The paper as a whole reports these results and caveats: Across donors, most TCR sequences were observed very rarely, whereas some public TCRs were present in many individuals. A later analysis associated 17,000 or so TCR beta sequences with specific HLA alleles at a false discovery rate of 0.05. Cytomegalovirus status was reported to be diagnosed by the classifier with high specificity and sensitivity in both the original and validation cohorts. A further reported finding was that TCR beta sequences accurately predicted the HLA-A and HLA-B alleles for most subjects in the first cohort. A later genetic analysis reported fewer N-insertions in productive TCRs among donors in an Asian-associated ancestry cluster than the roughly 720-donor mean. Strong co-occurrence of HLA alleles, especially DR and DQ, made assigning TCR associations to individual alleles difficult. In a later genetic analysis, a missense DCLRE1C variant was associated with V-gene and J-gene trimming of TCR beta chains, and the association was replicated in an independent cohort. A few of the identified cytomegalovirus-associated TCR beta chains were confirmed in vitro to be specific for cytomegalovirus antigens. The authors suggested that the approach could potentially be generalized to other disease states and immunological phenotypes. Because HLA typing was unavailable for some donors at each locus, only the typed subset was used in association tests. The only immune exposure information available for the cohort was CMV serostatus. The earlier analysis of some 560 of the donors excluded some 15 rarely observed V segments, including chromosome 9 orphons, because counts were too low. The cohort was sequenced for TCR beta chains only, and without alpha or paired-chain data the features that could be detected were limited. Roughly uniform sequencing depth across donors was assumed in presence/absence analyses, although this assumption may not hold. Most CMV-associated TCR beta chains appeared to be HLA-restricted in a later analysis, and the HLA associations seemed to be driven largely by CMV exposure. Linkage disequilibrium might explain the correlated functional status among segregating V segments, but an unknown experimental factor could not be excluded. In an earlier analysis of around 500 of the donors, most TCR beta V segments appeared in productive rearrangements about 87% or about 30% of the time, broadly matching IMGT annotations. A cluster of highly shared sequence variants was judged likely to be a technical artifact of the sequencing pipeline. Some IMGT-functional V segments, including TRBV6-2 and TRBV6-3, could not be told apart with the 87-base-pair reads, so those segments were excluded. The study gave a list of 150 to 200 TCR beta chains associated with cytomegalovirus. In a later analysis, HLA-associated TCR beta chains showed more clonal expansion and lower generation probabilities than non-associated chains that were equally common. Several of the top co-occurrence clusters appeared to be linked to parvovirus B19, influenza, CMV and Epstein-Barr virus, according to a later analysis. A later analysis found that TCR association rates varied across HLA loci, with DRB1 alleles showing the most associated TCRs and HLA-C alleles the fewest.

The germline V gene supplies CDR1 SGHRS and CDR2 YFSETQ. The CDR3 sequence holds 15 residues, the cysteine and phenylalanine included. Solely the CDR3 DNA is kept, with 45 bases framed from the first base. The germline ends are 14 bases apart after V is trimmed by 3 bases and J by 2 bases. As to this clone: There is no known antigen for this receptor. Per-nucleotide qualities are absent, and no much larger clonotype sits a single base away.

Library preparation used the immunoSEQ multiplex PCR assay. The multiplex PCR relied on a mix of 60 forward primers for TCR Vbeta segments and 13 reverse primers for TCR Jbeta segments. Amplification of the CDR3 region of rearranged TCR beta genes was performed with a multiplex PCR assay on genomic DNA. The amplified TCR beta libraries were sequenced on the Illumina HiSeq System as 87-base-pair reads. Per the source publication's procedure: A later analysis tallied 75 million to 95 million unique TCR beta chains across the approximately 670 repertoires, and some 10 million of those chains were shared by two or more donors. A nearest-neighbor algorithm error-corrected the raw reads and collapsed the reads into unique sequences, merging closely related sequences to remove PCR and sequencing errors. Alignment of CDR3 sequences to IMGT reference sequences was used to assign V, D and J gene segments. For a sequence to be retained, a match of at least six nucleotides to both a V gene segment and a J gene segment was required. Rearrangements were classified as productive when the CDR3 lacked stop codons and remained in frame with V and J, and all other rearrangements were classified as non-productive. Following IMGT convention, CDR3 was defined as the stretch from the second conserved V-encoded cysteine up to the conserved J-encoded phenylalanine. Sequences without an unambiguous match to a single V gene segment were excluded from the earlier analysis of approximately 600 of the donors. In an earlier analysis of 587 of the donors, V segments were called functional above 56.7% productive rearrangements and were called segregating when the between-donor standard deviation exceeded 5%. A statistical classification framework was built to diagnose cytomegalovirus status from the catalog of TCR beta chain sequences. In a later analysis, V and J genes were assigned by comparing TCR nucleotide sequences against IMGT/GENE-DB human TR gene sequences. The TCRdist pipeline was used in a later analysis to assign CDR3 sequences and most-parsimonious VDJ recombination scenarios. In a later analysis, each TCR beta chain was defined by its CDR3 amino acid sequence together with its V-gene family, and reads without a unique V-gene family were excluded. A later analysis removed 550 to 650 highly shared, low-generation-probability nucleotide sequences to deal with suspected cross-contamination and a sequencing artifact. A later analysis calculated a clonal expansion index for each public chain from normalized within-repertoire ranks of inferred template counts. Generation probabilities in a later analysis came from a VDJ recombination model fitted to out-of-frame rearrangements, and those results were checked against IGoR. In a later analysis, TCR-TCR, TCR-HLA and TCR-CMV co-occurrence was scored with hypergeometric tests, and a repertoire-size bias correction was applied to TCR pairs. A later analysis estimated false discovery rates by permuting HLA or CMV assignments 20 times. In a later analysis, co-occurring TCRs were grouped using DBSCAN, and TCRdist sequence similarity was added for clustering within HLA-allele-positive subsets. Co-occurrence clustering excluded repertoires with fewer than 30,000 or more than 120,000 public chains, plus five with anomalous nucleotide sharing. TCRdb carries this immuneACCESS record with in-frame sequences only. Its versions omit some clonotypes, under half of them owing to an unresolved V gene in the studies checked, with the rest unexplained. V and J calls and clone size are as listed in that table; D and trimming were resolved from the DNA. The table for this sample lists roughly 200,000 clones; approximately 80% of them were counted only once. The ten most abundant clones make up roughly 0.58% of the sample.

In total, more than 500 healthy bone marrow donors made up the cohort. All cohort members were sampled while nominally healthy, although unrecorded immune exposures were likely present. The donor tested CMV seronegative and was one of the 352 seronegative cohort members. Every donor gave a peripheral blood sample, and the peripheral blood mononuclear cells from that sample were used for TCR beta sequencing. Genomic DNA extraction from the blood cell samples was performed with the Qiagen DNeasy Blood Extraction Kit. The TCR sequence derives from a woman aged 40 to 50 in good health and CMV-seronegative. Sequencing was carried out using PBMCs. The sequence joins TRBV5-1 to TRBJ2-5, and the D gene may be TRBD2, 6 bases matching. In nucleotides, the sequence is TGCGCCAGCAGCTCGGGGACTCACAAACAAGAGACCCAGTACTTC. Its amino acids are CASSSGTHKQETQYF.